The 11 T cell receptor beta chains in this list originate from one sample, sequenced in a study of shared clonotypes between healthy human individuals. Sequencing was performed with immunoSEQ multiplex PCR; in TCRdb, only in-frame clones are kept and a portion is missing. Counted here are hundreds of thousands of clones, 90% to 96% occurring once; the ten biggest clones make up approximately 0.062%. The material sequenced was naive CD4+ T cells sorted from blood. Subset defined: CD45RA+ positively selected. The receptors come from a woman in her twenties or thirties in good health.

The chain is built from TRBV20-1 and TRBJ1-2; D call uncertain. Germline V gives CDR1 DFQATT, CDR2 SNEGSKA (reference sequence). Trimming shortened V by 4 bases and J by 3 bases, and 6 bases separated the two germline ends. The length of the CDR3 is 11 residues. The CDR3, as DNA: TGCAGTGCTAACCGGGACTATGGCTACACCTTC. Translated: CSANRDYGYTF.

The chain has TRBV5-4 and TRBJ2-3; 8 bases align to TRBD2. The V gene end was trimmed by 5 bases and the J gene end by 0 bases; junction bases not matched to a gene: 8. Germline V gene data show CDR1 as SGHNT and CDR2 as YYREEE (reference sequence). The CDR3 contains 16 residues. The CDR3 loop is CASSTSGGTSTDTQYF. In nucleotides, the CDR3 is TGTGCCAGCAGTACTAGCGGAGGGACCAGCACAGATACGCAGTATTTT.

CDR3 DNA sequence: TGTGCCATCAGTGAGTCAGGAGGTAATCAGCCCCAGCATTTT. This codes for CAISESGGNQPQHF. The rearrangement uses TRBV10-3 and TRBJ1-5; D is unclear. The CDR3 loop spans 14 amino acids. Between the trimmed V and J ends, which lost 0 bases and 4 bases, there was a span of 7 bases. Germline V gene data show CDR1 as ENHRY and CDR2 as SYGVKD.

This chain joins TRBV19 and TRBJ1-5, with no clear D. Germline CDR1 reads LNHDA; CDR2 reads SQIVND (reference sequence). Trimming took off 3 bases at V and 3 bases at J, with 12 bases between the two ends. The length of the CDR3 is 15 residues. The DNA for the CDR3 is TGTGCCAGTAGTATCCAGAGGAGGGCCAATCAGCCCCAGCATTTT. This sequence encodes CASSIQRRANQPQHF.

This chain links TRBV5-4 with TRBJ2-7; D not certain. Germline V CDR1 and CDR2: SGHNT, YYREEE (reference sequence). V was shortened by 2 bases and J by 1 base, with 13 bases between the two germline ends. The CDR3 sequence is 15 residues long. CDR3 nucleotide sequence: TGTGCCAGCAGCTTTAGGCCGACCGGGTCCTACGAGCAGTACTTC. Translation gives CASSFRPTGSYEQYF.

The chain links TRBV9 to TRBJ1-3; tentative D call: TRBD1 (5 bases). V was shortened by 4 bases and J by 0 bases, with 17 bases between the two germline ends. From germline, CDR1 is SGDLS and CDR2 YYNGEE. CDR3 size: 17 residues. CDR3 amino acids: CASSPIRGRYSGNTIYF. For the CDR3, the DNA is TGTGCCAGCAGCCCTATACGGGGGAGATACTCTGGAAACACCATATATTTT.

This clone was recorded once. DNA of the CDR3: TGCGCCAGCGGAGGCAGGGAGAACTACGAGCAGTACTTC. Translation gives CASGGRENYEQYF. The rearrangement links TRBV5-1 to TRBJ2-5; D assignment may be TRBD1 or TRBD2 (5 bases each). With the DNA end fitting TRBJ2-7 better, the J assignment may be wrong. The CDR3 runs to 13 residues. CDR1 and CDR2 (germline): SGHRS, YFSETQ.

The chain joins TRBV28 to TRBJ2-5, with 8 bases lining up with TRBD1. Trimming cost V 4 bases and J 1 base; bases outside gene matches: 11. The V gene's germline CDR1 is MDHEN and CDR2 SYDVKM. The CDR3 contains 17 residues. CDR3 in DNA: TGTGCCAGCAGTTCCCCCAGAGCCGGGACAGGCCAAGAGACCCAGTACTTC. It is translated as CASSSPRAGTGQETQYF.

CDR3 region: CSVEDAGRGTDNEQFF. The CDR3 DNA sequence: TGCAGCGTTGAAGATGCTGGCAGGGGAACTGACAATGAGCAGTTCTTC. V and J are TRBV29-1 and TRBJ2-1; D perhaps matches TRBD1 (6 bases). CDR3 length equals 16 residues. Deletions cut 0 bases from V and 5 bases from J, with 17 bases between. Germline V CDR1 and CDR2: SQVTM, ANQGSEA.

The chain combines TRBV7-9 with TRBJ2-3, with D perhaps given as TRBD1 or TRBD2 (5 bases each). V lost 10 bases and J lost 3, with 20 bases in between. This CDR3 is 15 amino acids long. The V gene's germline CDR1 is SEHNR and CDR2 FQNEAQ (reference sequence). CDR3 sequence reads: CATSRKGWETDTQYF. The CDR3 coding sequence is TGTGCCACCTCACGGAAGGGGTGGGAGACAGATACGCAGTATTTT.

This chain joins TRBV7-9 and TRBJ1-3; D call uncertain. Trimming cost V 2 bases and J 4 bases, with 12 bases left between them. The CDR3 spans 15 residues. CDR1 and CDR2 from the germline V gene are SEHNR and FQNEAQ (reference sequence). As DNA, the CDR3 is TGTGCCAGCAGCTTACCGGCCAGGAAGGGAAACACCATATATTTT. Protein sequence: CASSLPARKGNTIYF.